This T cell receptor beta chain was obtained from a study of blood T cells in healthy people across ages. The use of a sample-barcoded 5' primer and a J-beta primer mix characterized a second PCR of about 6 to 11 cycles. Each CDR3 protein is one row after TCRdb ran MiXCR on the 5' RACE reads. The data show approximately 770,000 distinct CDR3 sequences, with more than 45% seen just once and approximately 20% held by the top ten. The germline gives CDR1 DFQATT, CDR2 SNEGSKA (reference sequence). The V and J ends lost 1 base and 5 bases respectively, with 12 bases between them. The CDR3 consists of 14 residues. This clonotype has a single count. No antigen is known for it. Study-wide results and caveats: Greater diversity and more naive CD4+ cells were seen in long-lived donors than in aged donors.

The V call is TRBV20-1, the J call TRBJ2-1; D ambiguous. This TCR was recovered from a young man in good health. The sample was blood. The CDR3 DNA is TGCAGTGCTAGAGGGAGCCCCAGCGACAATGAGCAGTTCTTC. Its translation is CSARGSPSDNEQFF.